What follows are 14 T cell receptor beta chains derived from one specimen sequenced in a study of identical twins. TCRdb analysed the 5' RACE reads with MiXCR anew, one entry per CDR3 protein. The sample has 420,000 or so distinct CDR3 sequences; approximately 17% are singletons. Sequencing input: naive T cells sorted from blood. The receptors shown here come from a man over 45 in good health.

This chain joins TRBV12-3 or TRBV12-4 and TRBJ2-7; 9 nucleotides align to TRBD1. The trim removed 4 bases at V and 7 bases at J, leaving 5 bases unmatched. The CDR3 totals 13 residues. The CDR3 loop reads CASSWDRDGEQYF. Here the CDR3 DNA reads TGTGCCAGCAGTTGGGACAGGGATGGAGAGCAGTACTTC.

The chain employs TRBV3-1 and TRBJ1-2; D possibly corresponds to TRBD1 (6 bases). V lost 9 bases, J lost 5 bases, and 31 bases lay in between. Germline V gene lookup returns CDR1 LGHDT and CDR2 YNNKEL (reference sequence). The CDR3 sequence is 18 residues long. The CDR3 DNA follows: TGTGCCAGAACACCGTCGGGCCTAAAGAAGGACAGCAATTATGGCTACACCTTC. It is translated as CARTPSGLKKDSNYGYTF.

The chain carries TRBV20-1 and TRBJ2-5; TRBD2 matches 13 bases. V lost 6 bases to trimming and J lost 5 bases; unmatched junction nucleotides: 3. Germline CDR1 and CDR2: DFQATT and SNEGSKA (reference sequence). This CDR3 has 13 amino acids. The CDR3 coding sequence is TGCAGTGCCTCACTAGCGGGAGGGGAGACCCAGTACTTC. Amino acid sequence: CSASLAGGETQYF.

The table lists this clonotype with many counts. This sequence joins TRBV4-3 and TRBJ2-7, with a tentative D call TRBD1 (5 bases). CDR3 length: 14 residues. CDR1 is LGHNA, CDR2 YSLEER, per germline. With 0 bases removed from V and 3 bases from J, the gap between germline ends came to 9 bases. The CDR3 coding sequence is TGCGCCAGCAGCCAAGAGACAGACAACTACGAGCAGTACTTC. Translation: CASSQETDNYEQYF.

The J gene is TRBJ2-1, the V gene TRBV4-1, with D maybe TRBD2 (7 bases). V lost 0 bases to trimming and J lost 2 bases, with 14 bases between them. CDR3 length: 17 residues. Germline V gives CDR1 MGHRA, CDR2 YSYEKL. In DNA, the CDR3 is TGCGCCAGCAGCCAAGATAATAGGGGGGGGCCCTACAATGAGCAGTTCTTC. Protein sequence: CASSQDNRGGPYNEQFF.

This clonotype was counted many times. The chain couples TRBV28 to TRBJ2-3; TRBD2 aligns across 9 bases. Germline CDR1 MDHEN, CDR2 SYDVKM. CDR3 length: 15 residues. Germline trimming cut 3 bases from V and 4 bases from J; bases unmatched to any gene: 5. The CDR3 loop reads CASSLGGRDADTQYF. The CDR3 coding sequence is TGTGCCAGCAGTTTGGGCGGGAGGGACGCAGATACGCAGTATTTT.

This clonotype appeared a few times. This chain connects TRBV27 to TRBJ1-3, with D uncertain. Germline lookup yields CDR1 MNHEY and CDR2 SMNVEV (reference sequence). V was trimmed by 2 bases and J by 3 bases, leaving 8 bases between them. The CDR3 runs to 14 residues. The CDR3 DNA reads TGTGCCAGCAGTTTACGCGGTCGTGGAAACACCATATATTTT. Translating it yields CASSLRGRGNTIYF.

This clonotype turned up a few times. The CDR3 bases are TGTGCCAGCAGCTTAGCAGGGTTAAAGGATCAGCCCCAGCATTTT. Translated, it gives CASSLAGLKDQPQHF. The V and J genes are TRBV7-9 and TRBJ1-5, with unresolved D. Trimming stripped 0 bases from V and 5 bases from J, with 11 bases between. The CDR3 is 15 residues long. Germline-derived CDR1 and CDR2 are SEHNR and FQNEAQ (reference sequence).

In its sample, this clonotype was seen a few times. The chain carries TRBV20-1 and TRBJ1-1; no firm D call. The germline V and J ends were trimmed by 0 bases and 4 bases, with 6 bases remaining between them. The CDR3 is 12 amino acids. The germline CDR1 and CDR2 sequences are DFQATT and SNEGSKA (reference sequence). CDR3 region: CSARDLLTEAFF. CDR3 coding DNA: TGCAGTGCTAGAGATTTGCTCACTGAAGCTTTCTTT.

This clonotype was seen ten or more times. The chain joins TRBV29-1 to TRBJ2-7; the match to TRBD1 covers 7 bases. This CDR3 contains 14 residues. With 6 bases clipped from V and 3 bases from J, the junction kept 11 bases outside the gene matches. Germline CDR1 reads SQVTM; CDR2 reads ANQGSEA. CDR3: CSVKSPQGNYEQYF. The CDR3, as DNA: TGCAGCGTCAAAAGCCCACAGGGGAACTACGAGCAGTACTTC.

This clonotype was detected only a few times. V and J are TRBV20-1 and TRBJ2-7; TRBD2 matches 7 bases. With 6 bases clipped from V and 9 bases from J, the junction kept 20 bases outside the gene matches. Germline V lookup: CDR1 DFQATT, CDR2 SNEGSKA (reference sequence). The CDR3 covers 15 residues. CDR3 DNA sequence: TGCAGTGCACACACGCCCGGGACGGGGAGGGTAGGGCAGTACTTC. Residues: CSAHTPGTGRVGQYF.

There are many counts of this clonotype. The chain links TRBV27 to TRBJ2-1; D is undetermined. Per germline, CDR1 MNHEY and CDR2 SMNVEV (reference sequence). Trimming left V 3 bases short and J 5 bases short, with 11 bases between. This CDR3 has 14 residues. CDR3 nucleotide sequence: TGTGCCAGCAGTTTTTTCCCCGGCGACAATGAGCAGTTCTTC. As protein: CASSFFPGDNEQFF.

The genes are TRBV7-2 and TRBJ2-2; the match to TRBD1 covers 7 bases. The V and J ends lost 7 bases and 6 bases, in that order; junction bases with no gene match: 8. The germline V gene has CDR1 SGHTA and CDR2 FQGNSA. CDR3 length: 14 residues. In DNA, the CDR3 is TGTGCCAGCAAACTTTTAGGGGGCTCCGGGGAGCTGTTTTTT. Protein product: CASKLLGGSGELFF.

This chain connects TRBV5-6 to TRBJ2-7; 7 bases agree with TRBD1. Germline CDR1 SGHDT, CDR2 YYEEEE. The CDR3 has 14 amino acids. J gave up 7 bases and V 2 bases, and 9 bases lay outside the gene matches. The CDR3 DNA sequence: TGTGCCAGCAGCTTCCGGGACAGCTTGGGAGAGCAGTACTTC. The encoded protein is CASSFRDSLGEQYF.